This T cell receptor beta chain derives from a study of post-analysis software for immune sequencing data. Study context: Relapsing-remitting, secondary progressive and progressive-relapsing courses of multiple sclerosis were included. General study points: A significant reduction in normalized Chao1 diversity was observed in multiple sclerosis patients versus controls. Samples from a shared batch, those prepared together, strongly co-clustered by F measure. TRBV5-6, TRBV5-1 and TRBV20-1 were among roughly five TRBV segments more frequent in patients than controls.

Presence of unique molecular identifiers characterized the TCR beta cDNA libraries. Approximately 550,000 cDNA molecules came from roughly 1 to 10 million T cells. Each CDR3 protein is one row after TCRdb ran MiXCR on the PCR reads. This table has about 380,000 distinct CDR3 sequences, approximately 38% appearing once. This clonotype was picked up a small number of times. The target antigen is unknown. Germline assignment: CDR1 KGHSH and CDR2 LQKENI. The CDR3 is 18 amino acids. The V end lost 3 bases, the J end lost 0 bases, and 21 bases lay between the germline ends. The J gene is TRBJ2-7, the V gene TRBV18, with D unresolved. The sequence was obtained from a girl aged 5-17 years with multiple sclerosis. The source material was blood. In nucleotides, the CDR3 is TGTGCCAGCTCACCCGGCAGCCACTCTAGTCCCAGCTCCTACGAGCAGTACTTC. Protein sequence: CASSPGSHSSPSSYEQYF.